The 10 T cell receptor beta chains given below trace back to one sample, sequenced in a study of neurological immune-mediated disorders. Using its own MiXCR run on the 5' RACE reads, TCRdb lists one record per CDR3 protein. This table holds approximately 66,000 distinct CDR3 sequences, 3.5% to 5% found once. The sequencing input was PBMCs. Receptors originate from a man under 40 with multiple sclerosis.

At least ten counts were recorded for this clonotype. The chain is built from TRBV4-2 and TRBJ1-6, with D tentatively TRBD1 (5 bases). CDR3 length: 15 residues. Germline V lookup: CDR1 LGHNA, CDR2 YNFKEQ. V was trimmed by 0 bases and J by 8 bases, leaving 11 bases between them. CDR3 residues: CASSQDLGADSPLHF. CDR3 sequence (DNA): TGTGCCAGCAGCCAAGATTTAGGGGCCGATTCACCCCTCCACTTT.

This rearrangement joins TRBV7-8 to TRBJ1-4; unclear D gene. Trimming pared 5 bases from V and 5 bases from J, leaving 12 bases between. Germline CDR1 and CDR2: SGHVS and FQNEAQ. The CDR3 extends over 14 amino acids. The DNA for the CDR3 is TGTGCCAGCAGCCCAAGGGAGCGGAATGAAAAACTGTTTTTT. It codes for CASSPRERNEKLFF.

This clonotype was picked up a small number of times. The J gene is TRBJ1-5, the V gene TRBV5-1; D gene uncertain. The CDR3 has 15 residues. V lost 4 bases to trimming and J lost 0 bases, with 11 bases between them. Germline V gene sequence: CDR1 SGHRS, CDR2 YFSETQ. The CDR3 is CASSPLPGSNQPQHF. In DNA form, the CDR3 reads TGCGCCAGCAGCCCCCTCCCCGGTAGCAATCAGCCCCAGCATTTT.

This clonotype occurred many times. Relative to the germline gene, one junction end is altered; a read error may explain this. The chain has TRBV5-6 and TRBJ2-3, with TRBD1 as a possible D gene (6 bases). The germline V gene encodes CDR1 SGHDT and CDR2 YYEEEE. This CDR3 has 15 residues. The CDR3 reads CASRLERGIIDTQYF. CDR3 DNA sequence: TGTGCCAGCAGGTTGGAAAGGGGGATTATAGATACGCAGTATTTT.

This clonotype has ten or more counts. This chain connects TRBV5-5 to TRBJ2-1, with D possibly TRBD2 on 5 matching bases. Germline CDR1 and CDR2: SGHKS and YYEKEE (reference sequence). V shed 5 bases and J shed 9 bases, with 15 bases lying between them. This CDR3 is 13 amino acids long. The CDR3 loop reads CASSLEGRGEQFF. The CDR3 DNA sequence: TGTGCCAGCAGTTTAGAGGGTCGAGGTGAGCAGTTCTTC.

This clonotype came up many times. This sequence joins TRBV10-3 and TRBJ1-1; D ambiguous. V was pared by 3 bases and J by 1 base, with 9 bases between. This CDR3 has 14 amino acids. CDR1 ENHRY and CDR2 SYGVKD come from the germline V gene. The CDR3 nucleotides read TGTGCCATCAGTGAACTGGTGGGGAACACTGAAGCTTTCTTT. Its protein product is CAISELVGNTEAFF.

This clonotype was observed at least ten times. This rearrangement joins TRBV20-1 to TRBJ2-7, with D perhaps matching TRBD1 or TRBD2 (6 bases each). V gave up 3 bases and J gave up 3 bases, with 18 bases separating them. CDR3 size: 15 residues. Germline V lookup: CDR1 DFQATT, CDR2 SNEGSKA (reference sequence). The CDR3 nucleotides read TGCAGTGCTAGCCCTCCCGGGGGCAGGGGCTACGAGCAGTACGTC. Its translation is CSASPPGGRGYEQYV.

This clonotype was counted at least ten times. This chain links TRBV6-6 with TRBJ1-1; 8 nucleotides agree with TRBD1. Per the germline V gene, CDR1 is MNHNY and CDR2 is SVGAGI (reference sequence). The junction had 6 bases not matched to a gene; V was cut back by 5 bases and J by 1 base. The CDR3 consists of 15 residues. The CDR3 protein is CASSIYRGANTEAFF. The CDR3 DNA is TGTGCCAGCAGTATTTACAGGGGGGCGAACACTGAAGCTTTCTTT.

In this sample, this clonotype turned up many times. The genes are TRBV9 and TRBJ2-1; D might be TRBD2 (6 bases). Looked up from germline, CDR1 is SGDLS and CDR2 is YYNGEE. Trimming took 6 bases from V and 0 from J, leaving 16 bases between them. CDR3 size: 16 residues. As DNA, the CDR3 is TGTGCCAGCACCGGGACTTTACTAAGCTCCTACAATGAGCAGTTCTTC. Its protein is CASTGTLLSSYNEQFF.

In the case of this clonotype: Given a much more abundant clone one base away, this may be a read error. This chain uses TRBV20-1 with TRBJ1-1, with a possible D match to TRBD1 (6 bases). The CDR3 runs 18 residues. The V end was cut by 0 bases, the J end by 5 bases, with 25 bases between. The germline CDR1 and CDR2 sequences are DFQATT and SNEGSKA (reference sequence). CDR3 in DNA: TGCAGTGCTAGAGATTTGGTTACTGGAGGGAAAGGGGGGACTGAAGCTTTCTTT. Amino acids: CSARDLVTGGKGGTEAFF.